This entry describes one T cell receptor (beta chain). No cognate antigen has been identified for it. No base quality values were provided; no much bigger clone lies one nucleotide off. This sample is part of a study of OX40 agonist ivuxolimab in advanced cancers. With respect to the entire study: The costimulatory receptor OX40 (CD134) was targeted by ivuxolimab, a fully human IgG2 agonistic monoclonal antibody. Intravenous ivuxolimab was administered to patients every 2 weeks at six dose levels: 0.01, 0.1, 0.3, 1.5, 3 and 10 mg/kg. Of the approximately 50 dose-escalation patients, hepatocellular carcinoma was present in approximately 20, melanoma in some 15, renal cell carcinoma in 9 and head and neck cancer in 9. The dose-escalation cohort was 82.7% male with a mean age of 60 years, ranging from roughly 20 to 80. Patients were allowed to have had prior anti-PD-1, anti-PD-L1 or anti-CTLA-4 therapy, and less than 45% of the dose-escalation patients had previously received checkpoint inhibitors. Three dose-escalation patients achieved partial responses, one with hepatocellular carcinoma and two with cutaneous melanoma. The purpose of peripheral TCRbeta sequencing was to test whether ivuxolimab changed TCR sequence diversity and led to clonal T-cell expansion. The paper describes the monotherapy dose-escalation part (N of about 57 patients) of the phase I trial of ivuxolimab. Overall study results and their limits: Low levels of normalized T-cell clonal expansion were also seen in some nonresponding patients. After ivuxolimab, more expanded clones were found on average in CD8+ T cells than in CD4+ T cells. At doses from 0.1 to 3.0 mg/kg, clonal expansion was seen in both CD4+ and CD8+ blood T cells between baseline and week 6. The antigen specificity of the clonally expanded peripheral T cells was not determined. In partial responders in the 0.1-3.0 mg/kg groups, normalized peripheral clonal expansion was found to be among the lowest, especially among CD8+ T cells.

The trial excluded patients who had a history of autoimmune disease or who were on systemic immunosuppression. In every dose cohort, peripheral blood was drawn for TCR sequencing at baseline, cycle 4 day 1, and cycle 7 day 1. Samples came from an open-label, multicenter, first-in-human phase I dose-escalation trial of ivuxolimab. Adults with locally advanced or metastatic melanoma, renal cell carcinoma, hepatocellular carcinoma or head and neck squamous cell carcinoma were enrolled in the trial. Before TCR sequencing, CD4+ and CD8+ T cells were separately sorted from peripheral blood. In the germline V gene (reference sequence), CDR1 corresponds to LNHNV and CDR2 to YYDKDF. V lost 3 bases and J lost 5 bases, and the count of bases not matched to a germline gene is 2. From cysteine to phenylalanine, the CDR3 is 14 amino acids long. Solely the CDR3 DNA is kept, with 42 bases framed from the first base.

For sequencing of the TCRbeta CDR3 region, genomic DNA was extracted from the sorted cells. The immunoSEQ Assay was used for sequencing of TCRbeta CDR3 regions. What TCRdb holds here is the immuneACCESS table cut down to in-frame rearrangements. Part of the clones is not present; checked against another copy, under half of the missing clones reflect an unresolved V gene, and the others are unexplained. Across this sample there are 95,000 to 150,000 clones, with 85% to 95% seen only once. The ten largest clones add up to roughly 0.8% of the sample. The chain employs TRBV15 and TRBJ1-5; the central 9 bases match TRBD1. Sequencing used CD4+ or CD8+ T cells sorted from blood, obtained in a trial of the OX40 agonist ivuxolimab. This clonotype originated in an adult with an advanced solid tumor such as melanoma, head and neck, liver or kidney cancer. The nucleotide sequence reads TGTGCCACCAGCAGCGGGACAGGGTATCAGCCCCAGCATTTT. This is translated as CATSSGTGYQPQHF. When the CDR3 is completed using the reference TRBV15 and TRBJ1-5 genes on either side, the full variable domain is DAMVIQNPRYQVTQFGKPVTLSCSQTLNHNVMYWYQQKSSQAPKLLFHYYDKDFNNEADTPDNFQSRRPNTSFCFLDIRSPGLGDTAMYLCATSSGTGYQPQHFGDGTRLSIL.